A single sample is the source of the 5 T cell receptor beta chains below, sequenced in a study of Graves' ophthalmopathy and Graves' hyperthyroidism (dated by TCRdb to 2017 to 2018). Data came from an Illumina HiSeq 2000. TCR beta CDR3 regions were amplified from RNA transcripts for repertoire sequencing. HTBI primers and the Qiagen OneStep RT-PCR kit were used in a first-round RT-PCR, which was followed by a second-round multiplex PCR, size selection and purification. The public reads were reanalyzed by TCRdb: fastp trimming at Q25, MiXCR alignment, in-frame beta chains only. Each record represents a unique CDR3 protein, reported with the most common genes and DNA among its rows. The sample table shows 500,000 to 700,000 distinct CDR3 sequences, and under 45% are seen once. About 4.2% of the sample is held by the ten biggest clonotypes. Sample: peripheral blood or thyroid tissue (not recorded which). The receptors stem from an adult man with Graves' hyperthyroidism.

The chain has TRBV29-1 and TRBJ1-1; 11 bases fit TRBD1. The CDR3 runs to 14 residues. CDR1 is SQVTM, CDR2 ANQGSEA, per germline. This chain's CDR3 is CSGQGAKAGTEAFF. In DNA form, the CDR3 reads TGCAGTGGACAGGGGGCGAAGGCGGGCACTGAAGCTTTCTTT.

The chain recombines TRBV11-2 with TRBJ2-3; unclear D gene. Germline V gene lookup returns CDR1 SGHAT and CDR2 FQNNGV. The CDR3 runs to 15 residues. The V end was cut by 1 base, the J end by 3 bases, with 11 bases between. The DNA of the CDR3 is TGTGCCAGCAGCTTAGGGCTAGATATAACAGATACGCAGTATTTT. Amino acid sequence: CASSLGLDITDTQYF. The whole variable domain, remainder taken from reference TRBV11-2 and TRBJ2-3, is EAGVAQSPRYKIIEKRQSVAFWCNPISGHATLYWYQQILGQGPKLLIQFQNNGVVDDSQLPKDRFSAERLKGVDSTLKIQPAKLEDSAVYLCASSLGLDITDTQYFGPGTRLTVL.

There are many counts of this clonotype. The gene calls are TRBV15 and TRBJ2-7, with D perhaps being TRBD1 or TRBD2 (6 bases each). V shed 1 base and J shed 6 bases, with 10 bases lying between them. The CDR3 loop spans 13 amino acids. Germline V CDR1 and CDR2: LNHNV, YYDKDF (reference sequence). The CDR3 bases are TGTGCCACCAGCAGAGCGACGGGGGCCGAGCAGTACTTC. Translated: CATSRATGAEQYF.

The gene calls are TRBV6-5 and TRBJ2-7, with D possibly being TRBD1 or TRBD2 (7 bases each). In germline, CDR1 is MNHEY, CDR2 SVGAGI. The CDR3 contains 16 residues. V shed 5 bases and J shed 3 bases, with 20 bases lying between them. CDR3: CASSEEGAGVLYEQYF. CDR3 sequence (DNA): TGTGCCAGCAGTGAAGAGGGGGCGGGAGTGCTCTACGAGCAGTACTTC.

This clonotype was detected once. The CDR3, as DNA: TGTGCCACCAGTGACCCGACTCGGGACAGGGGTGAAAAACTGTTTTTT. Protein: CATSDPTRDRGEKLFF. This chain uses TRBV24-1 with TRBJ1-4, with TRBD1 matching over 10 bases. V shed 4 bases, J shed 7 bases, and the junction held 8 bases outside the gene matches. The CDR3 totals 16 residues. Germline CDR1 and CDR2: KGHDR and SFDVKD.